Shown below are 16 T cell receptor beta chains from a single sample sequenced in a study of resident and recirculating memory T cells in vitiligo. Here immunoSEQ multiplex PCR was the method, and the copy in TCRdb shows in-frame clones only, minus some. Of 70,000 to 75,000 clones listed, just over 90% are singletons. The material sequenced was blood. The source of these receptors is a male donor with vitiligo.

This clone was seen only once. The chain employs TRBV28 and TRBJ1-2; D is undetermined. CDR3 length: 13 residues. V dropped 2 bases and J dropped 4 bases, with 8 bases sitting between them. CDR1 is MDHEN, CDR2 SYDVKM, per germline. Here the CDR3 reads CASSLGRIYGYTF. CDR3 DNA: TGTGCCAGCAGTTTAGGCAGAATCTATGGCTACACCTTC.

V gene TRBV5-4 combines with J gene TRBJ2-1; D is perhaps TRBD2 (7 bases). The CDR3 has 15 amino acids. Deletions cut 0 bases from V and 2 bases from J, with 9 bases between. The germline gives CDR1 SGHNT, CDR2 YYREEE (reference sequence). The CDR3 is CASSLGGGAYNEQFF. The CDR3 bases are TGTGCCAGCAGCTTGGGAGGGGGGGCCTACAATGAGCAGTTCTTC.

The CDR3 DNA reads TGCGCCAGCAGAAGGGGCAGCACCGGGGAGCTGTTTTTT. Protein: CASRRGSTGELFF. The V call is TRBV5-1, the J call TRBJ2-2; D perhaps matches TRBD1 (5 bases). The CDR3 consists of 13 residues. The V end lost 5 bases, the J end lost 4 bases, and 9 bases lay between the germline ends. Germline assignment: CDR1 SGHRS and CDR2 YFSETQ. Full variable domain (outside the CDR3, taken from reference TRBV5-1 and TRBJ2-2): KAGVTQTPRYLIKTRGQQVTLSCSPISGHRSVSWYQQTPGQGLQFLFEYFSETQRNKGNFPGRFSGRQFSNSRSEMNVSTLELGDSALYLCASRRGSTGELFFGEGSRLTVL.

The chain employs TRBV28 and TRBJ1-2; TRBD1 matches at 8 bases. V gave up 6 bases and J gave up 6 bases; unmatched junction bases: 12. The CDR3 has 15 residues. Germline loops: CDR1 MDHEN, CDR2 SYDVKM. The CDR3 here is CASSRPGGAGNGYTF. The CDR3, as DNA: TGTGCCAGCAGCAGACCAGGGGGCGCTGGAAATGGCTACACCTTC.

This sequence joins TRBV5-4 and TRBJ2-3, with no clear D. This CDR3 has 14 residues. Germline V gene lookup returns CDR1 SGHNT and CDR2 YYREEE (reference sequence). Trimming took 1 base from V and 1 from J, leaving 7 bases between them. CDR3 sequence reads: CASSLTRRTDTQYF. In nucleotides, the CDR3 is TGTGCCAGCAGCTTGACTCGCCGCACAGATACGCAGTATTTT.

The rearrangement links TRBV7-9 to TRBJ2-7, with 9 bases lining up with TRBD2. Looked up from germline, CDR1 is SEHNR and CDR2 is FQNEAQ (reference sequence). Trimming cost V 0 bases and J 4 bases; bases outside gene matches: 7. The length of the CDR3 is 16 residues. CDR3 nucleotide sequence: TGTGCCAGCAGCTTAGCGTGGAGCGGGGGGTCATACGAGCAGTACTTC. Translating it yields CASSLAWSGGSYEQYF.

The chain joins TRBV27 to TRBJ2-2; 8 bases are shared with TRBD2. Germline-derived CDR1 and CDR2 are MNHEY and SMNVEV (reference sequence). The CDR3 spans 15 residues. After removal of 6 bases from V and 0 bases from J, the junction contained 3 bases not matched to a gene. The CDR3 DNA sequence: TGTGCCAGCAGCCCGGGACTAGCGAACACCGGGGAGCTGTTTTTT. It is translated as CASSPGLANTGELFF.

The rearrangement links TRBV4-1 to TRBJ1-1, with TRBD1 matching 9 bases. This CDR3 spans 16 amino acids. The junction had 12 bases not matched to a gene; V was cut back by 5 bases and J by 5 bases. Per the germline V gene, CDR1 is MGHRA and CDR2 is YSYEKL. The CDR3 nucleotides read TGCGCCAGCAGCAACACGGGACAGGGTTTGTGGACTGAAGCTTTCTTT. Residues: CASSNTGQGLWTEAFF.

V gene TRBV7-2 combines with J gene TRBJ2-2; the match to TRBD1 covers 8 bases. Germline CDR1 SGHTA, CDR2 FQGNSA. The CDR3 extends over 16 amino acids. The trim removed 5 bases at V and 2 bases at J, leaving 7 bases unmatched. DNA of the CDR3: TGTGCCAGCAGCCCTAGACAGGGGTTTAACACCGGGGAGCTGTTTTTT. Amino acid sequence: CASSPRQGFNTGELFF.

The chain has TRBV7-8 and TRBJ2-2; 8 nucleotides line up with TRBD2. Trimming removed 7 bases from V and 4 bases from J; junction bases left unmatched: 8. The CDR3 spans 15 residues. Looked up from germline, CDR1 is SGHVS and CDR2 is FQNEAQ. CDR3 nucleotides: TGTGCCAGCACCGGCGGGGGGCGTATCACCGGGGAGCTGTTTTTT. Translating it yields CASTGGGRITGELFF.

The CDR3 coding sequence is TGTGCCAGCAGTCTGAGGAGTTTGGCTGAAGCTTTCTTT. It is translated as CASSLRSLAEAFF. The chain is built from TRBV28 and TRBJ1-1, with no clear D. With 5 bases removed from V and 6 bases from J, the gap between germline ends came to 13 bases. The V gene's germline CDR1 is MDHEN and CDR2 SYDVKM. The CDR3 has 13 amino acids.

Only one count was recorded for this clone. The chain joins TRBV7-3 to TRBJ2-3; possibly TRBD2 for D (7 bases). The CDR3 loop spans 15 amino acids. Trimming cost V 2 bases and J 2 bases, with 11 bases left between them. The germline V gene has CDR1 SGHTA and CDR2 FQGTGA. In DNA, the CDR3 is TGTGCCAGCAGCTTAGGGGGGGCCTACACAGATACGCAGTATTTT. Encoded protein: CASSLGGAYTDTQYF. Full variable domain (outside the CDR3, taken from reference TRBV7-3 and TRBJ2-3): GAGVSQTPSNKVTEKGKYVELRCDPISGHTALYWYRQSLGQGPEFLIYFQGTGAADDSGLPNDRFFAVRPEGSVSTLKIQRTERGDSAVYLCASSLGGAYTDTQYFGPGTRLTVL.

This clone showed up just once. The chain combines TRBV27 with TRBJ2-2; 8 bases are shared with TRBD2. From germline, CDR1 is MNHEY and CDR2 SMNVEV (reference sequence). The V segment lost 0 bases and the J segment 3 bases; nucleotides outside the gene matches: 6. This CDR3 spans 17 amino acids. The CDR3 nucleotides are TGTGCCAGCAGTTTATCGGGTAGCGGGGCATACACCGGGGAGCTGTTTTTT. This translates into CASSLSGSGAYTGELFF.

Regarding this clone: At one boundary the junction diverges from the germline segment, which might be a read error. The CDR3 spells CASSIGDTLSTDTQYF. CDR3 nucleotides: TGTGCCAGTAGCATAGGGGACACCCTTAGCACAGATACGCAGTATTTT. The chain couples TRBV19 to TRBJ2-3, with a possible D match to TRBD1 (6 bases). This CDR3 contains 16 residues. Per germline, CDR1 LNHDA and CDR2 SQIVND (reference sequence).

The chain combines TRBV19 with TRBJ2-3; maybe TRBD2 (5 bases). Germline V CDR1 and CDR2: LNHDA, SQIVND (reference sequence). The germline V and J ends were trimmed by 3 bases and 4 bases, with 17 bases remaining between them. CDR3 length equals 16 residues. The CDR3 protein is CASSISSSIAADTQYF. The CDR3 region has the DNA TGTGCCAGTAGTATCAGTTCTAGCATCGCTGCAGATACGCAGTATTTT. The full variable domain, rest sourced from reference TRBV19 and TRBJ2-3, is DGGITQSPKYLFRKEGQNVTLSCEQNLNHDAMYWYRQDPGQGLRLIYYSQIVNDFQKGDIAEGYSVSREKKESFPLTVTSAQKNPTAFYLCASSISSSIAADTQYFGPGTRLTVL.

Regarding this clone: Other DNA variants within this sample encode the same CDR3. The gene calls are TRBV30 and TRBJ2-4; TRBD2 is a possible D gene (6 bases). This CDR3 comprises 13 residues. V was shortened by 3 bases and J by 0 bases, with 6 bases between the two germline ends. Germline assignment: CDR1 GTSNPN and CDR2 SVGIG (reference sequence). CDR3 nucleotide sequence: TGTGCCTGGAGGGGGGGAGCCAAAAACATTCAGTACTTC. It yields the protein CAWRGGAKNIQYF.